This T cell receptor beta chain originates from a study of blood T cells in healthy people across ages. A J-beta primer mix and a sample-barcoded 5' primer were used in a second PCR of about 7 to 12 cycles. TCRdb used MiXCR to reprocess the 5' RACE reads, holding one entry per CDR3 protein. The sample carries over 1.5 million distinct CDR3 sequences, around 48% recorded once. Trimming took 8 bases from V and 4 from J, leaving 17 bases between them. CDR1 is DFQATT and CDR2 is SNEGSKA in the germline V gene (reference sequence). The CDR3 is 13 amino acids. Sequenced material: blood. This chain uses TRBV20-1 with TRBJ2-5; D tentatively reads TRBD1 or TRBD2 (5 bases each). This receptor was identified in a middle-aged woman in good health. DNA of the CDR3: TGCAGTCCAAAGGCCCCAGGGAGAGAGACCCAGTACTTC. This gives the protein CSPKAPGRETQYF.